Listed here are 25 T cell receptor beta chains from one sample, sequenced in a study of control samples from healthy donors and cancer patients. Measured with immunoSEQ multiplex PCR; TCRdb has only the in-frame clones, and not every one. The data contain 100,000 or so clones, about 85% of them singletons. What was sequenced was blood. These receptors were collected from a woman aged 50 to 60 in good health.

The chain recombines TRBV19 with TRBJ2-5, with a tentative D call TRBD2 (6 bases). Germline values: CDR1 LNHDA, CDR2 SQIVND (reference sequence). This CDR3 is built from 17 residues. Trimming left V 3 bases short and J 1 base short, with 18 bases between. DNA for the CDR3: TGTGCCAGTAGTATTAGGCCTTTGGGGGGTGTCCAAGAGACCCAGTACTTC. It specifies CASSIRPLGGVQETQYF.

The rearrangement links TRBV6-2 or TRBV6-3 to TRBJ2-7; possibly TRBD1 for D (5 bases). The germline V gene encodes CDR1 MNHEY and CDR2 SVGEGT. This CDR3 comprises 14 residues. V was pared by 4 bases and J by 6 bases, with 16 bases between. The CDR3 DNA reads TGTGCCAGCAGTTCACGCCAGGGATGGGGCGAGCAGTACTTC. Residues: CASSSRQGWGEQYF.

The genes are TRBV19 and TRBJ2-2; D may be TRBD2 (5 bases). Trimming took 7 bases from V and 2 from J, leaving 14 bases between them. CDR3 size: 15 residues. CDR1 is LNHDA, CDR2 SQIVND, per germline (reference sequence). CDR3 region: CASNRAGDNTGELFF. Here the CDR3 DNA reads TGTGCCAGTAATCGGGCGGGTGATAACACCGGGGAGCTGTTTTTT.

The V gene is TRBV27, the J gene TRBJ2-7; 11 bases fit TRBD2. V trimming: 8 bases; J trimming: 0 bases; junction bases outside the gene matches: 12. The CDR3 runs 17 residues. CDR1 is MNHEY, CDR2 SMNVEV, per germline (reference sequence). The CDR3 here is CASGQPGTSGFSYEQYF. CDR3 in DNA: TGTGCCAGCGGACAGCCCGGGACTAGCGGTTTCTCCTACGAGCAGTACTTC.

The gene calls are TRBV11-2 and TRBJ2-7; 9 bases align to TRBD2. The V and J ends lost 5 bases and 6 bases, in that order; junction bases with no gene match: 8. From germline, CDR1 is SGHAT and CDR2 FQNNGV. CDR3 size: 14 residues. The CDR3, as DNA: TGTGCCAGCAGCCTCGCGGGGGGGCTATTCGAGCAGTACTTC. Residues: CASSLAGGLFEQYF.

V usage is TRBV11-2 and J usage is TRBJ2-1; 12 bases are shared with TRBD2. V shed 4 bases, J shed 5 bases, and the junction held 6 bases outside the gene matches. The germline gives CDR1 SGHAT, CDR2 FQNNGV. There are 16 residues in the CDR3. As DNA, the CDR3 is TGTGCCAGCAGCTCGGGACTAGCGGGCTTCAACAATGAGCAGTTCTTC. Amino acid sequence: CASSSGLAGFNNEQFF.

The chain uses TRBV7-9 and TRBJ2-4; 11 bases match TRBD1. This CDR3 contains 19 residues. Per the germline V gene, CDR1 is SEHNR and CDR2 is FQNEAQ (reference sequence). The trim removed 2 bases at V and 2 bases at J, leaving 11 bases unmatched. CDR3 protein: CASSLPNLGQGATKNIQYF. The CDR3 bases are TGTGCCAGCAGCTTACCCAACCTCGGACAGGGGGCGACCAAAAACATTCAGTACTTC. Filled out from reference TRBV7-9 and TRBJ2-4, the complete variable domain reads DTGVSQNPRHKITKRGQNVTFRCDPISEHNRLYWYRQTLGQGPEFLTYFQNEAQLEKSRLLSDRFSAERPKGSFSTLEIQRTEQGDSAMYLCASSLPNLGQGATKNIQYFGAGTRLSVL.

The chain recombines TRBV7-9 with TRBJ1-1; 8 bases fit TRBD1. The ends lost 6 bases at V and 6 bases at J; junction bases unmatched: 9. Germline V gene data show CDR1 as SEHNR and CDR2 as FQNEAQ (reference sequence). This CDR3 contains 14 residues. CDR3 DNA sequence: TGTGCCAGCAGACCTGGACAGGGAACGGCTGAAGCTTTCTTT. Amino acid sequence: CASRPGQGTAEAFF. The full variable domain, rest sourced from reference TRBV7-9 and TRBJ1-1, is DTGVSQNPRHKITKRGQNVTFRCDPISEHNRLYWYRQTLGQGPEFLTYFQNEAQLEKSRLLSDRFSAERPKGSFSTLEIQRTEQGDSAMYLCASRPGQGTAEAFFGQGTRLTVV.

The CDR3 loop reads CASTAIDGTVYEQYF. Written as DNA, the CDR3 is TGTGCCAGCACCGCTATAGACGGGACAGTATACGAGCAGTACTTC. The rearrangement links TRBV6-5 to TRBJ2-7; 7 positions agree with TRBD1. J was trimmed by 4 bases and V by 7 bases; bases with no gene match: 13. The germline V gene encodes CDR1 MNHEY and CDR2 SVGAGI. CDR3 length: 15 residues.

This chain joins TRBV15 and TRBJ2-7, with 12 bases matching TRBD2. CDR1 LNHNV and CDR2 YYDKDF come from the germline V gene (reference sequence). The junction had 7 bases not matched to a gene; V was cut back by 5 bases and J by 5 bases. The CDR3 spans 15 residues. The CDR3 is CATSLRLAGVDEQYF. The CDR3 nucleotides are TGTGCCACCAGCTTACGACTAGCGGGAGTTGACGAGCAGTACTTC.

This clone came up once. The chain carries TRBV21-1 and TRBJ2-7; TRBD2, the table's D call, was not compared with the DNA. TRBV21-1 is given as a pseudogene. The CDR3 loop spans 12 amino acids. The CDR3, as DNA: TGTGCCAGCAGCAAAGCCGGGAACGAGCAGTACTTC. It translates to CASSKAGNEQYF.

CDR3 DNA sequence: TGCGCCAGCAGCTTACCGGCGGGGTCAATAAAGGACCAGTACTTC. As protein: CASSLPAGSIKDQYF. V is TRBV5-1 and J is TRBJ2-5, with D perhaps matching TRBD2 (6 bases). From germline, CDR1 is SGHRS and CDR2 YFSETQ. The CDR3 runs to 15 residues. V was shortened by 2 bases and J by 10 bases, with 21 bases between the two germline ends.

The chain has TRBV2 and TRBJ2-1; D call uncertain. The CDR3 runs 13 residues. The V end lost 4 bases, the J end lost 4 bases, and 8 bases lay between the germline ends. Germline V CDR1 and CDR2: SNHLY, FYNNEI. In DNA form, the CDR3 reads TGTGCCAGCAGTGTGGCTTTGTACAATGAGCAGTTCTTC. Protein product: CASSVALYNEQFF.

The chain is built from TRBV6-4 and TRBJ2-3; TRBD1 might be the D (5 bases). Germline-derived CDR1 and CDR2 are MRHNA and SNTAGT. The CDR3 sequence is 15 residues long. V was clipped by 0 bases and J by 6 bases, with 13 bases between them. The chain's CDR3 is CASSDSSQGLDTQYF. For the CDR3, the DNA is TGTGCCAGCAGTGACTCGAGCCAGGGTTTGGATACGCAGTATTTT.

This chain links TRBV7-2 with TRBJ1-2, with 10 nucleotides matching TRBD1. J lost 3 bases, V lost 5 bases, and 3 bases had no gene match. CDR1 is SGHTA, CDR2 FQGNSA, per germline. The CDR3 sequence is 14 residues long. The DNA for the CDR3 is TGTGCCAGCAGCACGACAGGGGGCGACTATGGCTACACCTTC. It codes for CASSTTGGDYGYTF.

This clone was counted between two and nine times. V and J are TRBV6-5 and TRBJ2-2; possible D gene TRBD2, 6 bases. Germline CDR1 MNHEY, CDR2 SVGAGI. The CDR3 covers 14 residues. Trimming pared 6 bases from V and 3 bases from J, leaving 11 bases between. The CDR3 sequence: CASRTGSHTGELFF. The CDR3 nucleotides are TGTGCCAGCAGAACCGGGAGCCACACCGGGGAGCTGTTTTTT.

The count of this clone is one. This chain uses TRBV5-1 with TRBJ1-4, with a tentative D call TRBD1 (5 bases). Trimming left V 0 bases short and J 0 bases short, with 6 bases between. CDR1 is SGHRS and CDR2 is YFSETQ in the germline V gene. The CDR3 totals 15 residues. The chain's CDR3 is CASSLEGATNEKLFF. As DNA, the CDR3 is TGCGCCAGCAGCTTGGAAGGGGCAACTAATGAAAAACTGTTTTTT.

The chain recombines TRBV11-2 with TRBJ1-1; TRBD1 agrees at 9 bases. Germline CDR1 is SGHAT and CDR2 is FQNNGV. The V and J ends lost 1 base and 8 bases, in that order; junction bases with no gene match: 8. This CDR3 contains 15 residues. The CDR3 DNA is TGTGCCAGCAGCTTAGGGGACAGGGTACAGAAGGAAGCTTTCTTT. Protein product: CASSLGDRVQKEAFF.

This chain joins TRBV25-1 and TRBJ1-1; no firm D call. The CDR3 is 12 amino acids. Trimming removed 8 bases at V and 5 bases at J, with 12 bases between. In germline, CDR1 is MGHDK, CDR2 SYGVNS. The CDR3: CASGSSRTEAFF. In nucleotides, the CDR3 is TGTGCCAGCGGGAGTTCGAGAACTGAAGCTTTCTTT.

The CDR3 here is CASTPRGINSPLHF. CDR3 bases: TGTGCCAGCACCCCCAGGGGGATCAATTCACCCCTCCACTTT. The chain combines TRBV2 with TRBJ1-6, with 7 bases aligning to TRBD1. V lost 7 bases to trimming and J lost 7 bases; unmatched junction nucleotides: 7. Germline V gene data show CDR1 as SNHLY and CDR2 as FYNNEI. This CDR3 has 14 amino acids. The variable domain in full, with the rest retrieved from reference TRBV2 and TRBJ1-6, is EPEVTQTPSHQVTQMGQEVILRCVPISNHLYFYWYRQILGQKVEFLVSFYNNEISEKSEIFDDQFSVERPDGSNFTLKIRSTKLEDSAMYFCASTPRGINSPLHFGNGTRLTVT.

This clone was observed at least ten times. The chain employs TRBV7-2 and TRBJ2-5; D gene unclear. V was shortened by 4 bases and J by 1 base, with 10 bases between the two germline ends. The CDR3 loop spans 14 amino acids. Looked up from germline, CDR1 is SGHTA and CDR2 is FQGNSA. CDR3 loop: CASSWTKPQETQYF. The CDR3 DNA reads as TGTGCCAGCAGCTGGACCAAACCCCAAGAGACCCAGTACTTC.

This chain joins TRBV14 and TRBJ2-1; D might be TRBD2 (7 bases). The CDR3 totals 16 residues. Germline V gene data show CDR1 as SGHDN and CDR2 as FVKESK. V lost 1 base to trimming and J lost 9 bases, with 19 bases between them. CDR3 amino acids: CASSQVGGGVLGEQFF. DNA for the CDR3: TGTGCCAGCAGCCAAGTTGGAGGGGGGGTTTTGGGTGAGCAGTTCTTC.

V is TRBV7-3 and J is TRBJ2-3; D might be TRBD1 or TRBD2, each matching 5 bases. CDR1 is SGHTA and CDR2 is FQGTGA in the germline V gene. The V end was cut by 1 base, the J end by 2 bases, with 7 bases between. The CDR3 consists of 14 residues. CDR3 DNA: TGTGCCAGCAGCTTAATGGGGGTCACAGATACGCAGTATTTT. Translated: CASSLMGVTDTQYF.

This clone was counted a few times. Other DNA sequences within the sample encode an identical CDR3. In DNA, the CDR3 is TGTGCCAGCAGCAGGGACAGGGTGTACGAGCAGTACTTC. Residues: CASSRDRVYEQYF. This chain links TRBV5-6 with TRBJ2-7; TRBD1 matches 9 bases. Per germline, CDR1 SGHDT and CDR2 YYEEEE. The CDR3 contains 13 residues. V was pared by 4 bases and J by 4 bases, with 3 bases of the junction left unmatched.

The V gene is TRBV4-1, the J gene TRBJ1-2; TRBD1 matches at 7 bases. Looked up from germline, CDR1 is MGHRA and CDR2 is YSYEKL. This CDR3 contains 15 residues. The V segment lost 3 bases and the J segment 1 base; nucleotides outside the gene matches: 5. This CDR3 is CASSQPTGLNYGYTF. The CDR3 region has the DNA TGCGCCAGCAGCCAGCCGACAGGGCTTAACTATGGCTACACCTTC.